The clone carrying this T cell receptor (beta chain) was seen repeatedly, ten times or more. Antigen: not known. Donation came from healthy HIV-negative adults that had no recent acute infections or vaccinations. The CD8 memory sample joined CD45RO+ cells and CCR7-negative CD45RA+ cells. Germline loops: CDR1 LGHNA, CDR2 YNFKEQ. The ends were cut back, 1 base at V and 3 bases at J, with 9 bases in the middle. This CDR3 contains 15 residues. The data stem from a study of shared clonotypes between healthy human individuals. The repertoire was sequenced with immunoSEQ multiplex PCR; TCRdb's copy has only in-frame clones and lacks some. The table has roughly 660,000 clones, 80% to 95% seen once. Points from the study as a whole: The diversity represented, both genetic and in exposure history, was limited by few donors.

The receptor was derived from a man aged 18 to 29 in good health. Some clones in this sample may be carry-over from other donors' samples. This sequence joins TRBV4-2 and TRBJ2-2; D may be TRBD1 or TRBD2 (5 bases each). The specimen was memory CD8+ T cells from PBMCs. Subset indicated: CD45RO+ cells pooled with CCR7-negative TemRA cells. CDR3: CASSQVMGDTGELFF. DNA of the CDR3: TGTGCCAGCAGCCAAGTCATGGGGGACACCGGGGAGCTGTTTTTT.